Sequencing of this TCR beta chain was carried out in a study of blood T cell repertoires in COVID-19. On the study more broadly: Sites across the United States, Italy and Spain contributed samples from acute and convalescent COVID-19. Sample material is recorded as cDNA or gDNA derived from T cells, B-cell-depleted T cells, or PBMCs.

During active infection, Seattle patients enrolled and were then monitored through disease. V was pared by 9 bases and J by 2 bases, with 3 bases of the junction left unmatched. The CDR3 runs to 12 residues. Germline V gene data show CDR1 as MNHEY and CDR2 as SVGAGI. Produced via immunoSEQ multiplex PCR; TCRdb's table is partial and in-frame only. This sample carries about 56,000 clones, 75% to 90% of them seen once, and the ten largest clones take approximately 45%. Sequencing was done on a sample of peripheral blood. The rearrangement uses TRBV6-5 and TRBJ1-2; 7 bases fit TRBD1. This receptor was obtained from a woman aged 55-69 years with COVID-19, enrolled during active disease. CDR3 coding DNA: TGTGCCAGTAGCAGGGGGAACTATGGCTACACCTTC. Translation: CASSRGNYGYTF.